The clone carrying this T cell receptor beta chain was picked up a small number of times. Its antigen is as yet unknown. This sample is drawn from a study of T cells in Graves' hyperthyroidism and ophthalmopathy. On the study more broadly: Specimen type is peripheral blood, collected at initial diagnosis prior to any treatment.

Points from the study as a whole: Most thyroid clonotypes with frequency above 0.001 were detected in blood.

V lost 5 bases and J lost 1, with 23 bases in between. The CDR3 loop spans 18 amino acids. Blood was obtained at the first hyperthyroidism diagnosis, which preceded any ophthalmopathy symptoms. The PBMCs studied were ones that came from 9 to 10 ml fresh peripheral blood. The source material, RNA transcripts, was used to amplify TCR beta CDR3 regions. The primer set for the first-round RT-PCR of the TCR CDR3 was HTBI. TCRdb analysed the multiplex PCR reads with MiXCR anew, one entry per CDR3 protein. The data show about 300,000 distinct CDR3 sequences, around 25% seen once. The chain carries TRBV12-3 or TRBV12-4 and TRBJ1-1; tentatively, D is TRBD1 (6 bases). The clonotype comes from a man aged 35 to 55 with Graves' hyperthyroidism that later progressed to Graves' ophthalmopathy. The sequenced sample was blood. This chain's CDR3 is CASSPLKRSDRRNTEAFF. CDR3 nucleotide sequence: TGTGCCAGCAGTCCACTTAAGCGAAGTGACAGGCGGAACACTGAAGCTTTCTTT.